This T cell receptor beta chain was sequenced during a study of cytomegalovirus exposure and HLA in healthy donors. Of note for this clone: What it recognizes is unknown.

The PCR employed 60 Vbeta primers together with 13 Jbeta primers. The data were produced by immunoSEQ multiplex PCR, yet TCRdb's version contains in-frame clones alone and is incomplete. The sample contains 130,000 to 150,000 clones, around 82% of which appear only once. The V gene's germline CDR1 is SGHAT and CDR2 FQDESV (reference sequence). The CDR3 totals 13 residues. V lost 5 bases and J 7 bases, leaving 12 bases between the germline ends. Overall study results and limits: CMV antigen specificity was confirmed in vitro for three CMV-associated chains.

The chain carries TRBV11-1 and TRBJ2-4, with D unclear. The sample was PBMCs. The sequence was collected from a woman aged 18-30 years in good health and CMV-seropositive. CDR3: CASSNPFQNIQYF. CDR3 DNA: TGTGCCAGCAGCAACCCATTCCAGAACATTCAGTACTTC.